The present T cell receptor (beta chain) was sequenced within a study of CD8+ T cells in alopecia areata. Study at large: Treatment ran 6 to 18 months, with 6 months of follow-up afterward.

It was cDNA, reverse transcribed from extracted RNA, that served as the sequencing template. The table came from immunoSEQ multiplex PCR; TCRdb's copy has only in-frame clones and leaves some out. The sample holds 130,000 to 150,000 clones, 40% to 55% seen once. This TCR came from a human donor with alopecia areata. Sequencing used CD4+ T cells sorted from blood, obtained at week 0.

The CDR3 sequence: CASSPGTSRSTDTQYF. The CDR3 DNA sequence: TGTGCCAGCAGCCCCGGGACTAGCCGGAGCACAGATACGCAGTATTTT. J is TRBJ2-3 and V is TRBV7-2, with 9 bases identical to TRBD2. The germline gives CDR1 SGHTA, CDR2 FQGNSA. The CDR3 covers 16 residues. After removal of 5 bases from V and 0 bases from J, the junction contained 6 bases not matched to a gene.